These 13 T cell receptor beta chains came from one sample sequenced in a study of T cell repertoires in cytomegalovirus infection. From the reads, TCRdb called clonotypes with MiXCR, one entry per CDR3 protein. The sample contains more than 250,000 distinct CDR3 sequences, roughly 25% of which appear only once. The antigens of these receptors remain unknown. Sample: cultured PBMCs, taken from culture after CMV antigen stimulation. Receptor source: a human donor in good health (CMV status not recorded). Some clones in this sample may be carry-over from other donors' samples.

As DNA, the CDR3 is TGTGCCACCGGGGACAGGGGCGCCGGGGAGCTGTTTTTT. Protein: CATGDRGAGELFF. This chain links TRBV24-1 with TRBJ2-2; 10 bases fit TRBD1. Germline V gives CDR1 KGHDR, CDR2 SFDVKD. V shed 9 bases, J shed 6 bases, and the junction held 3 bases outside the gene matches. The CDR3 length is 13 residues.

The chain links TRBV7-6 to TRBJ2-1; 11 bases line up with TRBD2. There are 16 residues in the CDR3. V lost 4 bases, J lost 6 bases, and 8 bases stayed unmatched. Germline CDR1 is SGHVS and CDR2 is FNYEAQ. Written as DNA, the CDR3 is TGTGCCAGCAGCTCCCCCCTTAGCGGGAGGGCCAATGAGCAGTTCTTC. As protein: CASSSPLSGRANEQFF.

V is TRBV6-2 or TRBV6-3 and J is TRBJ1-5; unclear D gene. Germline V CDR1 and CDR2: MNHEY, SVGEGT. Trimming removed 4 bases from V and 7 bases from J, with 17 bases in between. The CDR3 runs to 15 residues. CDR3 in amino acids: CASSWQMGREQPQHF. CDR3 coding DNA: TGTGCCAGCAGTTGGCAGATGGGGAGGGAACAGCCCCAGCATTTT.

CDR3 loop: CASSASGGYGYTF. CDR3 nucleotides: TGTGCCAGCAGCGCCAGCGGGGGCTATGGCTACACCTTC. The V call is TRBV7-2, the J call TRBJ1-2; tentative D call: TRBD1 (5 bases). The CDR3 has 13 amino acids. The germline CDR1 and CDR2 sequences are SGHTA and FQGNSA. V lost 5 bases to trimming and J lost 4 bases, with 11 bases between them.

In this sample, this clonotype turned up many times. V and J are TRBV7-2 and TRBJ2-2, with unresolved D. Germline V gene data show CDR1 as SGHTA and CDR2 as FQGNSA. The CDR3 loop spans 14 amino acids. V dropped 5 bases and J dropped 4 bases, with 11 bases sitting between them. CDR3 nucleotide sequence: TGTGCCAGCAGCACCCGTAGACCCACCGGGGAGCTGTTTTTT. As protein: CASSTRRPTGELFF.

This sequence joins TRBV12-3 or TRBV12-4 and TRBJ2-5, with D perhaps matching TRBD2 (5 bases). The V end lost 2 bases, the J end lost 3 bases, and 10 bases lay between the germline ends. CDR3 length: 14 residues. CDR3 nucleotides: TGTGCCAGCAGTTTATTTTCGGGAAAAGAGACCCAGTACTTC. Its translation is CASSLFSGKETQYF.

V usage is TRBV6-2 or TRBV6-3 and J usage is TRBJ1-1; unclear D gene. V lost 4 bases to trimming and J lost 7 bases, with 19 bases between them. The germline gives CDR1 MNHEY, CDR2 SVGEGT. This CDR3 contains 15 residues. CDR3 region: CASSSPRKTRYEAFF. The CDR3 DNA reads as TGTGCCAGCAGTTCTCCACGAAAAACCAGGTATGAAGCTTTCTTT.

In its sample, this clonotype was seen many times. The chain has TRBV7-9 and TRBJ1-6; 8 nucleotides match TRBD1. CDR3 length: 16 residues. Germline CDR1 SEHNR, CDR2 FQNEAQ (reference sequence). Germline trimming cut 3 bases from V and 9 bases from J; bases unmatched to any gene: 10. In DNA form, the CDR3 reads TGTGCCAGCAGCTTCAGAAATGACAGGGGAATTTCACCCCTCCACTTT. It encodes CASSFRNDRGISPLHF.

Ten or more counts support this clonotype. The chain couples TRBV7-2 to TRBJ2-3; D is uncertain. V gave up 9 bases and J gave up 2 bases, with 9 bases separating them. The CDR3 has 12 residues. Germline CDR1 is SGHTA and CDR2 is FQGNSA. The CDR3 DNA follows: TGTGCCAGTACGTGGGCCACAGATACGCAGTATTTT. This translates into CASTWATDTQYF. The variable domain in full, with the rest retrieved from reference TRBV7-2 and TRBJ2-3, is GAGVSQSPSNKVTEKGKDVELRCDPISGHTALYWYRQSLGQGLEFLIYFQGNSAPDKSGLPSDRFSAERTGGSVSTLTIQRTQQEDSAVYLCASTWATDTQYFGPGTRLTVL.

As DNA, the CDR3 is TGTGCCAGCAGTGACTTTGGACAGGCGATGAACACTGAAGCTTTCTTT. Its protein is CASSDFGQAMNTEAFF. V is TRBV6-8 and J is TRBJ1-1; 7 bases map to TRBD1. CDR3 size: 16 residues. V lost 5 bases to trimming and J lost 0 bases; unmatched junction nucleotides: 9. Germline loops: CDR1 MNHGY, CDR2 SAAAGT.

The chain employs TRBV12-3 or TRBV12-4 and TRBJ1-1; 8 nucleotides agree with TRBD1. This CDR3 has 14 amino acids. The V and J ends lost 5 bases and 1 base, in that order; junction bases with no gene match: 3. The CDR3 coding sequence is TGTGCCAGCAGTGGGACAGGCCGGAACACTGAAGCTTTCTTT. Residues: CASSGTGRNTEAFF.

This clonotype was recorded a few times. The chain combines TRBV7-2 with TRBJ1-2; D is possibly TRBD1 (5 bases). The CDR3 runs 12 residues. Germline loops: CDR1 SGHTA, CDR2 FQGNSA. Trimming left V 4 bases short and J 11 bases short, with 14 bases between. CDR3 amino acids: CASSSDWGVYTF. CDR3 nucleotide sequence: TGTGCCAGCAGCTCGGACTGGGGGGTATACACCTTC.

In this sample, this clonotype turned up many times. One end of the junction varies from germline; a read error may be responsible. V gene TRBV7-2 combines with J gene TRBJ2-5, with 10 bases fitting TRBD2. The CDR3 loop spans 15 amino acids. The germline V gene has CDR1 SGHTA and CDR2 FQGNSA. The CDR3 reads CASRLAGGPGGTQYF. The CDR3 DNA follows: TGTGCCAGCAGATTAGCGGGAGGCCCAGGTGGGACCCAGTACTTC.